These T cell receptor beta chains were read from a single sample in a study of blood T cell repertoires in COVID-19. Using immunoSEQ multiplex PCR, the repertoire was profiled, and TCRdb retains in-frame clones only, with some absent. Among about 170,000 clones listed, approximately 90% were seen once. Material for sequencing was peripheral blood. The origin of the receptors is a man aged 50 to 60 who had recovered from COVID-19. Each CDR3 is given with its conserved first and last residue. Each record gives: D gene, V gene, clone size, J gene, CDR3 protein, CDR3 DNA. The D gene is left open where the match is weak. Size is stated for part of the rows, as once, few or many counts, or as a class when the clone is expanded.

-	TRBV28	-	TRBJ1-2	CASNSLQGRFYGYTF	TGTGCCAGCAATTCTCTCCAAGGGAGATTCTATGGCTACACCTTC
TRBD1	TRBV7-9	-	TRBJ2-5	CASSTGTGVLETQYF	TGTGCCAGCAGCACCGGGACAGGGGTTTTGGAGACCCAGTACTTC
-	TRBV18	-	TRBJ2-3	CASSPGALVTDTQYF	TGTGCCAGCTCACCAGGGGCCCTTGTCACAGATACGCAGTATTTT
TRBD2	TRBV5-1	once	TRBJ2-3	CASSLDRAGGPDTQYF	TGCGCCAGCAGCTTGGATAGGGCGGGAGGACCAGATACGCAGTATTTT
TRBD1	TRBV2	-	TRBJ1-5	CASSEEDRGREGQPQHF	TGTGCCAGCAGTGAAGAGGACAGGGGGCGCGAGGGGCAGCCCCAGCATTTT
-	TRBV6-5	once	TRBJ2-7	CASSYSTLSLYEQYF	TGTGCCAGCAGTTACTCGACTCTCAGCTTATACGAGCAGTACTTC
TRBD1	TRBV28	once	TRBJ2-6	CASGTDSGANVLTF	TGTGCCAGCGGGACAGACTCTGGGGCCAACGTCCTGACTTTC
-	TRBV6-5	-	TRBJ1-1	CASSSSWTEMNTEAFF	TGTGCCAGCAGTTCCTCCTGGACAGAGATGAACACTGAAGCTTTCTTT
-	TRBV3-1/TRBV3-2	-	TRBJ2-6	CASSQAGTSGANVLTF	TGTGCCAGCAGCCAAGCAGGAACCTCTGGGGCCAACGTCCTGACTTTC
TRBD1	TRBV19	once	TRBJ2-1	CASSSSGQPYNEQFF	TGTGCCAGTAGTTCCTCGGGACAGCCCTACAATGAGCAGTTCTTC
-	TRBV5-4	-	TRBJ1-1	CASSLGQANTEAFF	TGTGCCAGCAGCTTGGGGCAGGCTAACACTGAAGCTTTCTTT
-	TRBV6-1	few	TRBJ2-7	CASSESRSYEQYF	TGTGCCAGCAGTGAATCCAGGTCCTACGAGCAGTACTTC
-	TRBV7-3	-	TRBJ1-1	CASSLTAMNTEAFF	TGTGCCAGCAGCTTAACAGCGATGAACACTGAAGCTTTCTTT
-	TRBV18	-	TRBJ1-4	CASSPPGRAANEKLFF	TGTGCCAGCTCACCACCGGGCAGGGCGGCTAATGAAAAACTGTTTTTT
-	TRBV7-2	few	TRBJ1-5	CASSLIQGNQPQHF	TGTGCCAGCAGCTTAATTCAGGGCAATCAGCCCCAGCATTTT
-	TRBV11-2	-	TRBJ2-7	CASSLDPRYEQYF	TGTGCCAGCAGCTTAGATCCTAGGTACGAGCAGTACTTC
-	TRBV25-1	-	TRBJ2-1	CASTPGFGNEQFF	TGTGCCAGCACGCCCGGATTCGGGAATGAGCAGTTCTTC
TRBD2	TRBV7-8	-	TRBJ2-7	CASSLGGRAVEQYF	TGTGCCAGCAGCTTAGGCGGGAGGGCCGTCGAGCAGTACTTC
TRBD1	TRBV28	-	TRBJ2-7	CASSSTGQYEQYF	TGTGCCAGCAGTTCGACAGGGCAATACGAGCAGTACTTC
TRBD1	TRBV7-3	-	TRBJ2-7	CASSSRQGAFHEQYF	TGTGCCAGCAGCTCAAGACAGGGGGCGTTCCACGAGCAGTACTTC
TRBD1	TRBV11-1	-	TRBJ2-7	CASSSQQGSEQYF	TGTGCCAGCAGCTCGCAACAGGGGTCCGAGCAGTACTTC
-	TRBV21-1	-	TRBJ2-7	CASSKETGCEQYF	TGTGCCAGCAGCAAAGAAACCGGGTGCGAGCAGTACTTC